This T cell receptor (beta chain) appears in the sequencing data of a study of T-cell reconstitution after alpha-beta-depleted transplantation in children. V was clipped by 4 bases and J by 2 bases; unmatched bases: 4. The CDR3 has 14 residues. Germline assignment: CDR1 SGHAT and CDR2 FQNNGV. At least ten counts were recorded for this clonotype. The TCRbeta library incorporated unique molecular identifiers. Each CDR3 protein gets one entry after TCRdb re-called the PCR reads with MiXCR. The sample carries about 200,000 distinct CDR3 sequences, under 8.5% recorded once. The rearrangement links TRBV11-2 to TRBJ1-1; 7 bases are shared with TRBD1. The sample in question was PBMCs, mostly from graft donor cells, obtained 360 days after TCRalphabeta/CD19-depleted stem cell transplant. This clonotype originated in a male patient aged 2 to 10 who had a stem cell transplant for acute myeloid leukemia, so the T cells may come from the graft donor. In DNA, the CDR3 is TGTGCCAGCAGCTCCTACAGGGGTAACACTGAAGCTTTCTTT. Translated, it gives CASSSYRGNTEAFF.